The source of this T cell receptor beta chain is a study of glioma-infiltrating T cells after dendritic cell vaccination. Study-wide results and caveats: Survival was not directly related to TCR clonality in these patients.

Amplification used 60 V beta primers and 13 J beta primers. Measured with immunoSEQ multiplex PCR; TCRdb has only the in-frame clones, and not every one. The table lists some 90,000 clones, approximately 80% of them singletons. Stated time point: after dendritic cell vaccination, including at tumor progression/relapse. Blood PBMC samples: pre-vaccination, two weeks post third vaccination, and at tumor progression. Remarks on this clone: Its antigen is not identified.

Sequenced material: blood, taken after dendritic cell vaccination. The clonotype comes from a human donor with glioblastoma.

The CDR3 loop reads CASSIEAGAGELFF. CDR3 DNA: TGTGCCAGTAGTATAGAGGCGGGCGCCGGGGAGCTGTTTTTT. The genes are TRBV19 and TRBJ2-2; D possibly corresponds to TRBD2 (5 bases). Germline loops: CDR1 LNHDA, CDR2 SQIVND (reference sequence). V shed 0 bases and J shed 6 bases, with 8 bases lying between them. This CDR3 region has 14 residues. Combining the CDR3 with reference TRBV19 and TRBJ2-2 gives the whole variable domain DGGITQSPKYLFRKEGQNVTLSCEQNLNHDAMYWYRQDPGQGLRLIYYSQIVNDFQKGDIAEGYSVSREKKESFPLTVTSAQKNPTAFYLCASSIEAGAGELFFGEGSRLTVL.